The subject of this entry is one T cell receptor (beta chain). No antigen is known for it. No base quality values were provided; no much bigger clone lies one nucleotide off. The data originate from a study of control samples from healthy donors and cancer patients (dated by TCRdb to the early 2020s). Receptors were amplified or captured by the immunoSEQ multiplex PCR assay. TCRdb re-hosts the immuneACCESS table, in-frame sequences only. Its copies lack some clones; in the studies checked, an unresolved V gene accounts for under half of them, and the cause for the rest is not known. For this sample there are around 120,000 clones; 80% to 90% appear just once. 0.95% to 1.3% of the sample comes from the top ten. This clonotype originated in a woman aged 50 to 60 with colorectal cancer. The specimen sequenced was PBMCs.

The CDR3 protein is CASSISGSIYNEQFF. The sequenced DNA is TGTGCCAGTAGTATTTCAGGTTCTATCTACAATGAGCAGTTCTTC. In this chain, TRBV19 is recombined with TRBJ2-1; the D gene is not confidently resolved. V gives up 3 bases and J gives up 3 bases, and the segment between their germline ends measures 12 bases. Reading the germline V gene (reference sequence) gives CDR1 LNHDA and CDR2 SQIVND. The CDR3 starts with the cysteine, ends with the phenylalanine, and has 15 residues. Left in the record is the CDR3 DNA by itself, 45 bases read in frame from the first base. The CDR3, completed at both ends by the reference TRBV19 and TRBJ2-1 genes, gives the full variable domain DGGITQSPKYLFRKEGQNVTLSCEQNLNHDAMYWYRQDPGQGLRLIYYSQIVNDFQKGDIAEGYSVSREKKESFPLTVTSAQKNPTAFYLCASSISGSIYNEQFFGPGTRLTVL.